A single sample gave rise to the 21 T cell receptor beta chains below, sequenced in a study of radiation and T cells in renal cell carcinoma. As to time point: baseline pretreatment blood. Described treatment: 15 Gy SBRT to primary tumor, nephrectomy 4 weeks later. Sequencing used immunoSEQ multiplex PCR; TCRdb keeps in-frame clones, though not all of them. This sample carries some 95,000 clones, around nine tenths of them seen once, and the ten largest clones take roughly 8%. The sequencing here drew on blood, taken from a patient whose treatment included radiotherapy and nephrectomy. Receptors were obtained from a man aged 50 to 59 with renal cell carcinoma.

The chain joins TRBV9 to TRBJ2-5, with 9 bases lining up with TRBD1. The CDR3 covers 16 residues. CDR1 SGDLS and CDR2 YYNGEE come from the germline V gene. V lost 4 bases to trimming and J lost 1 base; unmatched junction nucleotides: 8. The CDR3 nucleotides read TGTGCCAGCAGCTTATCCGGGACAGGGTTCCAAGAGACCCAGTACTTC. This encodes CASSLSGTGFQETQYF.

In this sample, this clone turned up once. The chain links TRBV2 to TRBJ2-1, with a possible D match to TRBD1 (6 bases). V lost 2 bases to trimming and J lost 3 bases, with 17 bases between them. Germline lookup yields CDR1 SNHLY and CDR2 FYNNEI. This CDR3 comprises 17 residues. The CDR3 reads CASSETGQRRGYNEQFF. The CDR3 DNA sequence: TGTGCCAGCAGTGAAACAGGGCAAAGACGAGGCTACAATGAGCAGTTCTTC.

The V gene is TRBV2, the J gene TRBJ2-3; possibly TRBD2 for D (6 bases). This CDR3 is 12 amino acids long. The V gene lost 8 bases and the J gene lost 2 bases, with 8 bases spanning the gap. Germline V lookup: CDR1 SNHLY, CDR2 FYNNEI. CDR3 in DNA: TGTGCCAGCGGGAGGCCCACAGATACGCAGTATTTT. Translated: CASGRPTDTQYF.

This clone was counted a single time. This chain links TRBV5-1 with TRBJ2-5, with 8 bases lining up with TRBD1. V trimming: 0 bases; J trimming: 4 bases; junction bases outside the gene matches: 5. This CDR3 comprises 15 residues. Germline V gene lookup returns CDR1 SGHRS and CDR2 YFSETQ. The CDR3 is CASSLAPGTGETQYF. The CDR3 region has the DNA TGCGCCAGCAGCTTGGCCCCCGGGACAGGAGAGACCCAGTACTTC.

The chain joins TRBV11-1 to TRBJ2-5, with 7 bases fitting TRBD2. The CDR3 spans 17 residues. Germline CDR1 SGHAT, CDR2 FQDESV (reference sequence). Unmatched junction bases numbered 16, after V lost 4 bases and J lost 5 bases. In DNA form, the CDR3 reads TGTGCCAGCAGCTACAGGAGGGCGGGGGTCGGGGTCGAGACCCAGTACTTC. It is translated as CASSYRRAGVGVETQYF.

The chain recombines TRBV28 with TRBJ2-6, with 7 bases lining up with TRBD1. V gave up 6 bases and J gave up 1 base; unmatched junction bases: 9. Germline V lookup: CDR1 MDHEN, CDR2 SYDVKM. The CDR3 contains 17 residues. The CDR3 coding sequence is TGTGCCAGCAGCCTTGGGACAGCCTTATCTGGGGCCAACGTCCTGACTTTC. Translating it yields CASSLGTALSGANVLTF.

Note on this clone: The same CDR3 arises from other DNA sequences in this sample as well. The chain carries TRBV30 and TRBJ1-6; 8 bases are a match to TRBD1. The CDR3 extends over 13 amino acids. Germline loops: CDR1 GTSNPN, CDR2 SVGIG (reference sequence). With V trimmed by 1 base and J by 7 bases, 0 bases remained unmatched. CDR3 region: CAWSGQGNSPLHF. As DNA, the CDR3 is TGTGCCTGGAGTGGACAGGGGAATTCACCCCTCCACTTT.

The rearrangement uses TRBV5-1 and TRBJ1-5; 7 positions match TRBD1. The CDR3 is 15 residues long. The germline gives CDR1 SGHRS, CDR2 YFSETQ. J gave up 0 bases and V 4 bases, and 4 bases lay outside the gene matches. The CDR3 reads CASSPGTDSNQPQHF. The CDR3 DNA reads TGCGCCAGCAGCCCGGGGACAGATAGCAATCAGCCCCAGCATTTT. Variable domain in full (rest from reference TRBV5-1 and TRBJ1-5): KAGVTQTPRYLIKTRGQQVTLSCSPISGHRSVSWYQQTPGQGLQFLFEYFSETQRNKGNFPGRFSGRQFSNSRSEMNVSTLELGDSALYLCASSPGTDSNQPQHFGDGTRLSIL.

The chain couples TRBV10-1 to TRBJ2-3; TRBD2 might be the D (5 bases). The CDR3 covers 15 residues. The ends were cut back, 2 bases at V and 0 bases at J, with 9 bases in the middle. CDR1 and CDR2 (germline): WNHNN, SYGVQD (reference sequence). CDR3 nucleotide sequence: TGCGCCAGCAGTGAGGGCCGGGGTAGCACAGATACGCAGTATTTT. As protein: CASSEGRGSTDTQYF.

The chain has TRBV21-1 and TRBJ2-1; the D call of TRBD1 is as the table states it, not checked on the DNA. TRBV21-1 is described as a pseudogene. The CDR3 spans 19 residues. CDR3 nucleotides: TGTGCCAGCAGCCAGAAAAAGACAACTTACAGGTTTAGGGGCAATGAGCAGTTCTTC. It codes for CASSQKKTTYRFRGNEQFF.

This clone was picked up one time. This chain links TRBV5-4 with TRBJ2-5; D is undetermined. This CDR3 has 13 amino acids. CDR1 and CDR2 (germline): SGHNT, YYREEE (reference sequence). V was cut by 2 bases and J by 9 bases, with 14 bases left in between. CDR3 sequence (DNA): TGTGCCAGCAGCTTCGAAGGCGTGAGCGCCCAGTACTTC. Its protein is CASSFEGVSAQYF.

The rearrangement links TRBV5-1 to TRBJ2-5, with D hard to call. Germline CDR1 and CDR2: SGHRS and YFSETQ. The ends were cut back, 3 bases at V and 4 bases at J, with 13 bases in the middle. There are 14 residues in the CDR3. The CDR3, as DNA: TGCGCCAGCAGCTCCACAGTGGTCGGAGAGACCCAGTACTTC. Encoded protein: CASSSTVVGETQYF.

V and J are TRBV5-4 and TRBJ2-1; TRBD1 might be the D (5 bases). CDR3 length: 17 amino acids. Trimming took 0 bases from V and 4 from J, leaving 17 bases between them. Germline CDR1 is SGHNT and CDR2 is YYREEE (reference sequence). The CDR3: CASSLGGRISSYNEQFF. The CDR3 nucleotides are TGTGCCAGCAGCTTGGGGGGCCGGATTAGTAGTTACAATGAGCAGTTCTTC.

The CDR3: CASSWTENTEAFF. CDR3 DNA: TGTGCCAGCAGCTGGACAGAAAACACTGAAGCTTTCTTT. The chain carries TRBV11-3 and TRBJ1-1; TRBD1 is a possible D gene (6 bases). CDR1 and CDR2 from the germline V gene are SGHNT and YENEEA. CDR3 length equals 13 residues. The V end was cut by 4 bases, the J end by 2 bases, with 8 bases between.

This chain connects TRBV11-3 to TRBJ1-1; D uncertain. Germline V lookup: CDR1 SGHNT, CDR2 YENEEA. Trimming took off 5 bases at V and 3 bases at J, with 10 bases between the two ends. The CDR3 spans 13 residues. DNA for the CDR3: TGTGCCAGCAGCCCACGAGCTGACACTGAAGCTTTCTTT. Protein sequence: CASSPRADTEAFF.

V and J are TRBV9 and TRBJ2-1; D remains ambiguous. Trimming removed 0 bases at V and 0 bases at J, with 7 bases between. The germline gives CDR1 SGDLS, CDR2 YYNGEE. The CDR3 spans 15 residues. Here the CDR3 DNA reads TGTGCCAGCAGCGTAGGGCCGAGCTCCTACAATGAGCAGTTCTTC. Its protein is CASSVGPSSYNEQFF.

The chain couples TRBV6-5 to TRBJ2-5; 9 nucleotides match TRBD1. The tail of the sequence fits TRBJ2-7 better, so the J call may be wrong. Looked up from germline, CDR1 is MNHEY and CDR2 is SVGAGI. The CDR3 has 15 amino acids. Written as DNA, the CDR3 is TGTGCCAGCAGTTACTACGGGACAGGGAACTACGAGCAGTACTTC. Its translation: CASSYYGTGNYEQYF.

The genes are TRBV7-2 and TRBJ2-6; no firm D call. In germline, CDR1 is SGHTA, CDR2 FQGNSA. Trimming took 1 base from V and 0 from J, leaving 1 base between them. The length of the CDR3 is 14 residues. In DNA, the CDR3 is TGTGCCAGCAGCTTAGTCTCTGGGGCCAACGTCCTGACTTTC. This codes for CASSLVSGANVLTF.

V gene TRBV4-1 combines with J gene TRBJ2-7, with D perhaps TRBD2 (5 bases). Germline-derived CDR1 and CDR2 are MGHRA and YSYEKL. Deletions cut 4 bases from V and 0 bases from J, with 13 bases between. The CDR3 runs to 15 residues. The CDR3 reads CASSRQSGSSYEQYF. In DNA, the CDR3 is TGCGCCAGCAGCCGACAATCGGGGAGCTCCTACGAGCAGTACTTC.

The chain is built from TRBV6-6 and TRBJ1-5, with D tentatively TRBD1 (5 bases). The CDR3 contains 16 residues. With 7 bases removed from V and 0 bases from J, the gap between germline ends came to 16 bases. Germline CDR1 reads MNHNY; CDR2 reads SVGAGI (reference sequence). The DNA of the CDR3 is TGTGCCAGCACGGTGAGGACGGGGGATAGCAATCAGCCCCAGCATTTT. Its protein product is CASTVRTGDSNQPQHF.

There are many counts of this clone. V is TRBV2 and J is TRBJ2-5; the D is unclear. The CDR3 consists of 13 residues. Per the germline V gene, CDR1 is SNHLY and CDR2 is FYNNEI. Trimming shortened V by 4 bases and J by 10 bases, and 16 bases separated the two germline ends. The CDR3: CASSGGTTQIQYF. The CDR3 DNA reads TGTGCCAGCAGTGGGGGTACTACCCAGATCCAGTACTTC.